The TCR beta chain described here comes from a study of T cells in Graves' hyperthyroidism and ophthalmopathy. TCR beta CDR3 region amplification was performed from RNA transcripts. Researchers ran a first-round RT-PCR on the TCR CDR3 using the HTBI primer set. TCRdb ran MiXCR on the multiplex PCR reads and lists one entry per CDR3 protein. This repertoire shows hundreds of thousands of distinct CDR3 sequences, about 20% found once; its top ten account for roughly 60%. This CDR3 is built from 13 residues. Germline V gene sequence: CDR1 KGHSH, CDR2 LQKENI. Trimming took off 9 bases at V and 6 bases at J, with 18 bases between the two ends. This clonotype was seen at least ten times.

This TCR was sampled from a man aged 25-45 years with Graves' ophthalmopathy. This chain connects TRBV18 to TRBJ2-7; D might be TRBD1 (6 bases). What was sequenced was blood. The CDR3 loop reads CASNGQKGVEQYF. CDR3 sequence (DNA): TGTGCCAGTAACGGACAGAAGGGGGTCGAGCAGTACTTC.